Below are 2 T cell receptor beta chains sequenced from a single sample in a study of glioma-infiltrating T cells after dendritic cell vaccination. Clones were read by immunoSEQ multiplex PCR, and TCRdb kept only the in-frame ones, dropping some. Altogether under 130,000 clones are present, roughly 81% being singletons, with the ten largest covering less than 15%. The material sequenced was blood, taken before dendritic cell vaccination. These receptor sequences come from a human donor with glioblastoma.

The chain is built from TRBV5-4 and TRBJ2-5, with D perhaps matching TRBD1 (6 bases). The V end was cut by 6 bases, the J end by 1 base, with 19 bases between. CDR1 is SGHNT, CDR2 YYREEE, per germline (reference sequence). The CDR3 runs to 16 residues. The CDR3 DNA follows: TGTGCCAGCACCTCATTCCGGGACACCCCCCAAGAGACCCAGTACTTC. Protein: CASTSFRDTPQETQYF. Variable domain in full (rest from reference TRBV5-4 and TRBJ2-5): ETGVTQSPTHLIKTRGQQVTLRCSSQSGHNTVSWYQQALGQGPQFIFQYYREEENGRGNFPPRFSGLQFPNYSSELNVNALELDDSALYLCASTSFRDTPQETQYFGPGTRLLVL.

CDR3 sequence: CASSSTSGGPSSYNEQFF. The CDR3, as DNA: TGTGCCAGCAGTTCCACTAGCGGGGGCCCAAGCTCCTACAATGAGCAGTTCTTC. The J gene is TRBJ2-1, the V gene TRBV27; 11 bases line up with TRBD2. Looked up from germline, CDR1 is MNHEY and CDR2 is SMNVEV (reference sequence). The CDR3 has 18 amino acids. The ends lost 4 bases at V and 0 bases at J; junction bases unmatched: 8.